The 32 T cell receptor beta chains below come from one sample, sequenced in a study of T cell responses to AZD1222 COVID-19 vaccine. Clones were sequenced by immunoSEQ multiplex PCR, and TCRdb holds only the in-frame ones, with some missing. The sample comprises roughly 180,000 clones, about 89% of which are singletons, and about 1.8% rests with the top ten. The specimen was peripheral blood, collected 28 days after the second AZD1222 dose. The receptor set was obtained from an adult who received the AZD1222 COVID-19 vaccine.

The genes are TRBV6-1 and TRBJ2-1; TRBD2 matches at 9 bases. This CDR3 comprises 16 residues. Germline-derived CDR1 and CDR2 are MNHNS and SASEGT. Unmatched junction bases numbered 8, after V lost 2 bases and J lost 6 bases. As DNA, the CDR3 is TGTGCCAGCAGTGAATTAGGGACTAGCAGACCCAATGAGCAGTTCTTC. Its protein is CASSELGTSRPNEQFF.

V and J are TRBV4-2 and TRBJ2-7, with 12 bases lining up with TRBD2. Germline trimming cut 0 bases from V and 5 bases from J; bases unmatched to any gene: 8. Germline CDR1 reads LGHNA; CDR2 reads YNFKEQ. This CDR3 has 17 residues. CDR3 nucleotide sequence: TGTGCCAGCAGCCAAGATATTGTAGGACTAGCGGGGAACGAGCAGTACTTC. Residues: CASSQDIVGLAGNEQYF.

The chain has TRBV18 and TRBJ2-7, with TRBD1 identical over 7 bases. Germline V gene sequence: CDR1 KGHSH, CDR2 LQKENI. The V and J ends lost 4 bases and 2 bases, in that order; junction bases with no gene match: 8. The CDR3 totals 15 residues. CDR3 sequence (DNA): TGTGCCAGCTCACAAGACAGGGCAACCCCCTACGAGCAGTACTTC. Encoded protein: CASSQDRATPYEQYF.

V usage is TRBV15 and J usage is TRBJ2-2; the D gene is possibly TRBD1 (6 bases). CDR3 size: 14 residues. The V end lost 0 bases, the J end lost 6 bases, and 8 bases lay between the germline ends. Per germline, CDR1 LNHNV and CDR2 YYDKDF (reference sequence). The CDR3 spells CATSRDQGSGELFF. The CDR3 DNA follows: TGTGCCACCAGCAGAGATCAGGGGTCCGGGGAGCTGTTTTTT. The entire variable domain, with the rest obtained from reference TRBV15 and TRBJ2-2, is as follows: DAMVIQNPRYQVTQFGKPVTLSCSQTLNHNVMYWYQQKSSQAPKLLFHYYDKDFNNEADTPDNFQSRRPNTSFCFLDIRSPGLGDTAMYLCATSRDQGSGELFFGEGSRLTVL.

The CDR3 loop reads CASSYPDTPYEQYF. The CDR3 DNA sequence: TGTGCCAGCAGTTACCCCGACACCCCCTACGAGCAGTACTTC. V and J are TRBV6-5 and TRBJ2-7; D gene uncertain. Germline V lookup: CDR1 MNHEY, CDR2 SVGAGI. Trimming stripped 2 bases from V and 2 bases from J, with 10 bases between. This CDR3 contains 14 residues.

The J gene is TRBJ2-3, the V gene TRBV5-1; 8 nucleotides align to TRBD2. Per the germline V gene, CDR1 is SGHRS and CDR2 is YFSETQ. The CDR3 totals 16 residues. Trimming took 0 bases from V and 6 from J; bases not matched to a gene: 9. CDR3: CASSLANSGEVDTQYF. The CDR3 nucleotides are TGCGCCAGCAGCTTGGCCAATAGCGGGGAAGTGGATACGCAGTATTTT. The whole variable domain, filled in from reference TRBV5-1 and TRBJ2-3, reads KAGVTQTPRYLIKTRGQQVTLSCSPISGHRSVSWYQQTPGQGLQFLFEYFSETQRNKGNFPGRFSGRQFSNSRSEMNVSTLELGDSALYLCASSLANSGEVDTQYFGPGTRLTVL.

This rearrangement joins TRBV19 to TRBJ1-2, with D uncertain. V lost 3 bases, J lost 6 bases, and 11 bases lay in between. This CDR3 is 13 amino acids long. Germline loops: CDR1 LNHDA, CDR2 SQIVND (reference sequence). CDR3 protein: CASSIPRRDGYTF. CDR3 DNA sequence: TGTGCCAGTAGTATTCCCCGGAGGGATGGCTACACCTTC.

The rearrangement uses TRBV7-2 and TRBJ1-4; maybe TRBD1 (6 bases). V was trimmed by 5 bases and J by 5 bases, leaving 12 bases between them. Per germline, CDR1 SGHTA and CDR2 FQGNSA. The CDR3 extends over 14 amino acids. The DNA for the CDR3 is TGTGCCAGCAGCCCGGACAGAGGCAATGAAAAACTGTTTTTT. This sequence encodes CASSPDRGNEKLFF. Combining the CDR3 with reference TRBV7-2 and TRBJ1-4 gives the whole variable domain GAGVSQSPSNKVTEKGKDVELRCDPISGHTALYWYRQSLGQGLEFLIYFQGNSAPDKSGLPSDRFSAERTGGSVSTLTIQRTQQEDSAVYLCASSPDRGNEKLFFGSGTQLSVL.

This chain joins TRBV7-2 and TRBJ2-1; 8 bases match TRBD1. The CDR3 length is 16 residues. Germline CDR1 and CDR2: SGHTA and FQGNSA. Unmatched junction bases numbered 7, after V lost 2 bases and J lost 4 bases. CDR3 protein: CASSLTDRVRYNEQFF. DNA for the CDR3: TGTGCCAGCAGCTTAACGGACAGGGTTCGTTACAATGAGCAGTTCTTC.

The chain recombines TRBV14 with TRBJ2-1; 11 bases are a match to TRBD2. Trimming at V came to 5 bases and at J to 1 base, leaving 4 bases not matched to a gene. Germline V gene lookup returns CDR1 SGHDN and CDR2 FVKESK. This CDR3 has 16 residues. CDR3 in amino acids: CASSTGLAGSYNEQFF. The CDR3, as DNA: TGTGCCAGCAGCACCGGACTAGCGGGTTCCTACAATGAGCAGTTCTTC.

The V and J genes are TRBV2 and TRBJ2-7; 11 nucleotides agree with TRBD1. Germline V lookup: CDR1 SNHLY, CDR2 FYNNEI. The CDR3 contains 16 residues. Losses at the gene ends were 3 bases for V and 3 bases for J; bases not matched to a gene: 7. CDR3 region: CASSEGDRGLGYEQYF. The CDR3 DNA follows: TGTGCCAGCAGTGAGGGGGACAGGGGGTTAGGCTACGAGCAGTACTTC.

The genes are TRBV5-4 and TRBJ2-7; perhaps D is TRBD1 or TRBD2 (6 bases each). Per germline, CDR1 SGHNT and CDR2 YYREEE (reference sequence). V was pared by 2 bases and J by 5 bases, with 17 bases between. The length of the CDR3 is 15 residues. CDR3 residues: CASSFASTRGHEQYF. The CDR3 coding sequence is TGTGCCAGCAGCTTCGCTAGCACCCGGGGGCACGAGCAGTACTTC.

Concerning this clone: The same CDR3 arises from other DNA sequences in this sample as well. The chain employs TRBV27 and TRBJ1-2; TRBD1 matches at 7 bases. Germline values: CDR1 MNHEY, CDR2 SMNVEV (reference sequence). V was clipped by 8 bases and J by 3 bases; unmatched bases: 0. The CDR3 contains 11 residues. CDR3 sequence reads: CASGQDYGYTF. The CDR3 DNA reads TGTGCCAGCGGACAGGACTATGGCTACACCTTC.

The chain carries TRBV6-1 and TRBJ2-2, with no clear D. This CDR3 is built from 15 residues. CDR1 and CDR2 from the germline V gene are MNHNS and SASEGT. Trimming left V 1 base short and J 6 bases short, with 12 bases between. CDR3 region: CASSEVGLDSGELFF. In DNA form, the CDR3 reads TGTGCCAGCAGTGAAGTAGGTCTGGATTCCGGGGAGCTGTTTTTT.

V and J are TRBV3-1 (or the pseudogene TRBV3-2) and TRBJ2-1; tentatively, D is TRBD2 (6 bases). The CDR3 sequence is 17 residues long. Germline lookup yields CDR1 LGHDT and CDR2 YNNKEL (reference sequence). Trimming took 2 bases from V and 3 from J, leaving 17 bases between them. CDR3 loop: CASSQHRLVSFYNEQFF. The DNA for the CDR3 is TGTGCCAGCAGCCAACACCGACTAGTGAGTTTCTACAATGAGCAGTTCTTC.

V gene TRBV3-1 (or the pseudogene TRBV3-2) combines with J gene TRBJ1-2; TRBD1 matches at 9 bases. The CDR3 has 13 residues. Germline trimming cut 4 bases from V and 6 bases from J; bases unmatched to any gene: 3. Germline CDR1 reads LGHDT; CDR2 reads YNNKEL (reference sequence). The CDR3 DNA reads TGTGCCAGCAGCCCCGGGACAGGGAATGGCTACACCTTC. Its protein product is CASSPGTGNGYTF.

CDR3 nucleotide sequence: TGTGCCACCAGTGAACTGAACAGGGTCCTTGATTCACTTCGAGGAAACACCATATATTTT. Amino acids: CATSELNRVLDSLRGNTIYF. The J gene is TRBJ1-3, the V gene TRBV24-1; possibly TRBD1 for D (6 bases). This CDR3 is 20 amino acids long. Germline-derived CDR1 and CDR2 are KGHDR and SFDVKD. Trimming left V 4 bases short and J 4 bases short, with 28 bases between.

The chain recombines TRBV4-1 with TRBJ1-2; TRBD1 matches 10 bases. The CDR3 has 15 residues. V shed 3 bases, J shed 4 bases, and the junction held 5 bases outside the gene matches. Germline V gene sequence: CDR1 MGHRA, CDR2 YSYEKL. DNA for the CDR3: TGCGCCAGCAGCCATCGGGACAGGGGCATCTATGGCTACACCTTC. This encodes CASSHRDRGIYGYTF.

The chain links TRBV19 to TRBJ1-3; no reliable D call. The length of the CDR3 is 15 residues. Germline-derived CDR1 and CDR2 are LNHDA and SQIVND (reference sequence). Trimming shortened V by 2 bases and J by 0 bases, and 8 bases separated the two germline ends. The CDR3: CASSIYQSSGNTIYF. DNA of the CDR3: TGTGCCAGTAGTATATACCAAAGCTCTGGAAACACCATATATTTT.

This chain connects TRBV5-1 to TRBJ1-2, with D hard to call. In germline, CDR1 is SGHRS, CDR2 YFSETQ. V lost 0 bases and J 4 bases, leaving 7 bases between the germline ends. This CDR3 spans 13 amino acids. DNA of the CDR3: TGCGCCAGCAGCTTGGAACAGTTCTATGGCTACACCTTC. Residues: CASSLEQFYGYTF.

CDR3 loop: CASSLRAFYNSPLHF. The CDR3 region has the DNA TGTGCCAGCAGCTTAAGAGCTTTTTATAATTCACCCCTCCACTTT. This chain uses TRBV11-2 with TRBJ1-6; D gene ambiguous. Germline V CDR1 and CDR2: SGHAT, FQNNGV. V was shortened by 2 bases and J by 4 bases, with 9 bases between the two germline ends. There are 15 residues in the CDR3.

CDR3 in amino acids: CASSRGDSAGTSVDTQYF. The CDR3 DNA follows: TGTGCCAGCAGCCGAGGGGATTCTGCCGGGACTAGCGTCGATACGCAGTATTTT. The rearrangement uses TRBV7-9 and TRBJ2-3, with 10 bases that match TRBD2. The CDR3 sequence is 18 residues long. Germline V lookup: CDR1 SEHNR, CDR2 FQNEAQ (reference sequence). V dropped 5 bases and J dropped 6; count of bases not matched to a gene: 17.

This CDR3 is CASSEGLRGQPQHF. The DNA for the CDR3 is TGTGCCAGCAGCGAGGGGTTGCGTGGCCAGCCCCAGCATTTT. The V and J genes are TRBV11-2 and TRBJ1-5, with D possibly being TRBD1 (5 bases). V lost 5 bases, J lost 7 bases, and 15 bases lay in between. The CDR3 spans 14 residues. Germline loops: CDR1 SGHAT, CDR2 FQNNGV.

The chain joins TRBV7-9 to TRBJ2-3; TRBD2 matches 10 bases. The CDR3 covers 15 residues. Germline lookup yields CDR1 SEHNR and CDR2 FQNEAQ (reference sequence). V dropped 5 bases and J dropped 3; count of bases not matched to a gene: 5. Written as DNA, the CDR3 is TGTGCCAGCAGCCCCCGGACTAGCGGAACAGATACGCAGTATTTT. Amino acids: CASSPRTSGTDTQYF.

The V and J genes are TRBV6-5 and TRBJ2-2; no firm D call. The CDR3 consists of 16 residues. Germline assignment: CDR1 MNHEY and CDR2 SVGAGI. The V and J ends lost 0 bases and 4 bases respectively, with 12 bases between them. CDR3 DNA sequence: TGTGCCAGCAGTTACTCTTGGACGGCGCTCACCGGGGAGCTGTTTTTT. This sequence encodes CASSYSWTALTGELFF.

In the case of this clone: In the same sample, other DNA sequences code for this CDR3. The chain employs TRBV7-9 and TRBJ1-2; the match to TRBD1 covers 9 bases. Germline lookup yields CDR1 SEHNR and CDR2 FQNEAQ (reference sequence). The CDR3 length is 14 residues. Trimming at V came to 4 bases and at J to 5 bases, leaving 5 bases not matched to a gene. CDR3 coding DNA: TGTGCCAGCAGCTCAGGGACAGGGAATTATGGCTACACCTTC. It translates to CASSSGTGNYGYTF.

This clone was seen a few times. The CDR3 loop is CASSERGPPNTGELFF. As DNA, the CDR3 is TGCGCCAGCAGTGAAAGAGGACCTCCGAACACCGGGGAGCTGTTTTTT. The chain is built from TRBV10-1 and TRBJ2-2; no reliable D call. This CDR3 is 16 amino acids long. The germline CDR1 and CDR2 sequences are WNHNN and SYGVQD (reference sequence). Trimming removed 3 bases at V and 0 bases at J, with 11 bases between.

V gene TRBV18 combines with J gene TRBJ1-1; D is perhaps TRBD1 (6 bases). Germline-derived CDR1 and CDR2 are KGHSH and LQKENI. The CDR3 extends over 17 amino acids. V gave up 1 base and J gave up 0 bases, with 15 bases separating them. The CDR3 spells CASSPRNGRQVNTEAFF. The CDR3 DNA sequence: TGTGCCAGCTCACCACGAAACGGAAGACAGGTGAACACTGAAGCTTTCTTT.

V gene TRBV4-3 combines with J gene TRBJ2-3, with 11 bases lining up with TRBD2. The CDR3 has 18 residues. V dropped 1 base and J dropped 2; count of bases not matched to a gene: 8. Germline V gene data show CDR1 as LGHNA and CDR2 as YSLEER. The CDR3: CASSQATGTSGLTDTQYF. CDR3 coding DNA: TGCGCCAGCAGCCAAGCCACCGGGACTAGCGGACTCACAGATACGCAGTATTTT.

The chain has TRBV3-1 (or the pseudogene TRBV3-2) and TRBJ2-1; 7 nucleotides match TRBD2. The junction had 4 bases not matched to a gene; V was cut back by 4 bases and J by 7 bases. Germline CDR1 and CDR2: LGHDT and YNNKEL (reference sequence). The CDR3 has 13 amino acids. CDR3 sequence: CASSRTSVNEQFF. CDR3 DNA: TGTGCCAGCAGCCGGACTAGTGTTAATGAGCAGTTCTTC.

The chain is built from TRBV6-2 or TRBV6-3 and TRBJ1-5; no definite D call. The germline V gene encodes CDR1 MNHEY and CDR2 SVGEGT. There are 14 residues in the CDR3. V lost 2 bases to trimming and J lost 5 bases, with 10 bases between them. CDR3 nucleotide sequence: TGTGCCAGCAGTTACGCAGACTCTCATCAGCCCCAGCATTTT. It encodes CASSYADSHQPQHF.

The V gene is TRBV25-1, the J gene TRBJ1-5; D unclear. This CDR3 comprises 14 residues. Germline-derived CDR1 and CDR2 are MGHDK and SYGVNS. Trimming removed 5 bases from V and 2 bases from J, with 10 bases in between. In DNA form, the CDR3 reads TGTGCCAGCAGTCATCCGGGAGGCAATCAGCCCCAGCATTTT. Protein sequence: CASSHPGGNQPQHF.